The text below deals with one T cell receptor (beta chain). How the authors handled the data: Counts of nucleated cells, estimated from reference gene primer amplification, were obtained. Produced via immunoSEQ multiplex PCR; TCRdb's table is partial and in-frame only. Clone size and the V and J calls come from that table; the DNA yielded D and trimming. The top ten hold 44% of the sample, which has 140,000 to 150,000 clones, around 82% seen once. This record comes from a study of blood T cell repertoires in COVID-19. Study context: COVID-19 samples from acute and convalescent phases originated in the United States, Italy and Spain. From T cells, B-cell-depleted T cells, or PBMCs came the material, which was cDNA or gDNA.

The CDR3 has 16 residues. CDR1 and CDR2 from the germline V gene are MNHEY and SMNVEV (reference sequence). The trim removed 6 bases at V and 7 bases at J, leaving 11 bases unmatched. The TCR comes from a human donor in a cohort sampled during active COVID-19. The rearrangement joins TRBV27 to TRBJ1-6, with TRBD1 matching 8 bases. Source material: peripheral blood. The CDR3 loop is CASSRGQTIINSPLHF. The CDR3, as DNA: TGTGCCAGCAGCAGGGGGCAGACCATTATCAATTCACCCCTCCACTTT.